This TCR beta chain was found in a study of T cells in Graves' hyperthyroidism and ophthalmopathy. RNA transcripts gave rise to amplified TCR beta CDR3 regions. Initially, a first-round RT-PCR of the TCR CDR3 employed the HTBI primer set. MiXCR, run by TCRdb on the multiplex PCR reads, gives a single entry per CDR3 protein. In the table there are about 420,000 distinct CDR3 sequences, about 13% of which are singletons. A note on this clonotype: The target antigen is unknown.

Study conclusions and caveats: Model predictions of ophthalmopathy came a median approximately 6.5 months before onset.

This CDR3 is built from 15 residues. CDR1 and CDR2 (germline): SGHDN, FVKESK. Deletions cut 0 bases from V and 6 bases from J, with 15 bases between. The sequence was collected from a woman under 30 with Graves' hyperthyroidism. The chain is built from TRBV14 and TRBJ2-7; D uncertain. Sequencing was carried out using blood. CDR3 in amino acids: CASSQDLFGLGEQYF. As DNA, the CDR3 is TGTGCCAGCAGCCAAGATCTCTTCGGATTGGGCGAGCAGTACTTC.